These 11 T cell receptor beta chains were all obtained from the same sample, sequenced in a study of T cells after posttransplantation cyclophosphamide. Data came from immunoSEQ multiplex PCR; TCRdb stores just in-frame clones and leaves some out. The sample has approximately 41,000 clones, none seen only once. Sequencing was done on a sample of PBMCs. The receptors were gathered from a man aged 50-59 years in good health, CMV-negative, and a related stem cell transplant donor.

This clone was recorded at least ten times. J is TRBJ1-3 and V is TRBV14, with a possible D match to TRBD1 (5 bases). Germline V CDR1 and CDR2: SGHDN, FVKESK. The CDR3 extends over 14 amino acids. V was trimmed by 5 bases and J by 0 bases, leaving 8 bases between them. In DNA form, the CDR3 reads TGTGCCAGCAGCTTGACAGCCTCTGGAAACACCATATATTTT. Translated: CASSLTASGNTIYF.

This clone was found many times. The chain links TRBV27 to TRBJ2-1; possible D gene TRBD1, 6 bases. V lost 6 bases to trimming and J lost 10 bases, with 22 bases between them. This CDR3 region has 15 residues. Germline V gene data show CDR1 as MNHEY and CDR2 as SMNVEV (reference sequence). This CDR3 is CASSPSQTGFGEQFF. The CDR3 region has the DNA TGTGCCAGCAGCCCCAGTCAGACAGGCTTTGGGGAGCAGTTCTTC.

This clone was seen ten or more times. The chain combines TRBV6-1 with TRBJ2-1; D possibly corresponds to TRBD1 (5 bases). CDR1 MNHNS and CDR2 SASEGT come from the germline V gene. V gave up 8 bases and J gave up 6 bases, with 17 bases separating them. This CDR3 comprises 14 residues. CDR3: CASRRVSTGNEQFF. CDR3 DNA sequence: TGTGCCAGCCGCAGGGTTTCCACCGGCAATGAGCAGTTCTTC.

This clone was counted ten times or more. CDR3 residues: CASSQPLSGTENTEAFF. The CDR3 nucleotides are TGCGCCAGCAGCCAACCACTTTCCGGGACAGAGAACACTGAAGCTTTCTTT. The chain is built from TRBV4-1 and TRBJ1-1, with 7 positions matching TRBD1. J gave up 1 base and V 2 bases, and 10 bases lay outside the gene matches. The V gene's germline CDR1 is MGHRA and CDR2 YSYEKL. The CDR3 covers 17 residues.

This clone was observed at least ten times. The chain has TRBV5-6 and TRBJ2-6; 11 nucleotides match TRBD2. The CDR3 sequence is 18 residues long. Unmatched junction bases numbered 2, after V lost 0 bases and J lost 0 bases. CDR1 is SGHDT and CDR2 is YYEEEE in the germline V gene. The CDR3 sequence: CASSLELAGASGANVLTF. CDR3 DNA sequence: TGTGCCAGCAGCTTGGAACTAGCGGGAGCCTCTGGGGCCAACGTCCTGACTTTC.

This clone was detected many times. The gene calls are TRBV4-3 and TRBJ2-1, with TRBD2 as a possible D gene (6 bases). The CDR3 runs to 13 residues. Trimming pared 0 bases from V and 7 bases from J, leaving 7 bases between. Germline lookup yields CDR1 LGHNA and CDR2 YSLEER. CDR3 nucleotide sequence: TGCGCCAGCAGCCAAGATAGCGGAAATGAGCAGTTCTTC. Translating it yields CASSQDSGNEQFF.

This clone has at least ten counts. CDR3 DNA sequence: TGTGCCAGCAGCACCCCGACAGGGGGCAACCGTAGAGATACGCAGTATTTT. It yields the protein CASSTPTGGNRRDTQYF. The V gene is TRBV13, the J gene TRBJ2-3, with 10 bases matching TRBD1. V lost 5 bases and J lost 5; bases outside the gene matches: 13. The germline V gene encodes CDR1 PRHDT and CDR2 FYEKMQ (reference sequence). The CDR3 is 17 residues long.

This clone has at least ten counts. The J gene is TRBJ2-2, the V gene TRBV19, with a weak D call TRBD2 (6 bases). The CDR3 spans 18 residues. V lost 4 bases to trimming and J lost 8 bases, with 26 bases between them. Germline-derived CDR1 and CDR2 are LNHDA and SQIVND (reference sequence). In DNA form, the CDR3 reads TGTGCCAGTAGTAAACATCCGCCGGGACTTTTGGTGTCTGGGGAGCTGTTTTTT. Translated, it gives CASSKHPPGLLVSGELFF. Complete variable domain (other parts from reference TRBV19 and TRBJ2-2): DGGITQSPKYLFRKEGQNVTLSCEQNLNHDAMYWYRQDPGQGLRLIYYSQIVNDFQKGDIAEGYSVSREKKESFPLTVTSAQKNPTAFYLCASSKHPPGLLVSGELFFGEGSRLTVL.

This clone was observed at least ten times. The sample holds other DNA sequences that translate to the same CDR3. This chain uses TRBV14 with TRBJ2-1, with D possibly TRBD2 on 6 matching bases. Germline V gene lookup returns CDR1 SGHDN and CDR2 FVKESK. With 1 base removed from V and 2 bases from J, the gap between germline ends came to 12 bases. This CDR3 comprises 16 residues. The CDR3 nucleotides are TGTGCCAGCAGCCAAGGAAGTAGCGGACCCTACAATGAGCAGTTCTTC. Its protein is CASSQGSSGPYNEQFF.

This clone was recorded many times. The chain links TRBV7-3 to TRBJ2-3; TRBD2 matches 13 bases. V was pared by 2 bases and J by 10 bases, with 3 bases of the junction left unmatched. The CDR3 is 14 residues long. CDR1 is SGHTA and CDR2 is FQGTGA in the germline V gene. In DNA, the CDR3 is TGTGCCAGCAGCTTAGGGGGGACTAGCGGGGCGCAGTATTTT. Protein product: CASSLGGTSGAQYF.

In this sample, this clone turned up many times. The V call is TRBV7-3, the J call TRBJ1-1; weak D call: TRBD1 (5 bases). V was shortened by 5 bases and J by 2 bases, with 12 bases between the two germline ends. Germline CDR1 is SGHTA and CDR2 is FQGTGA. CDR3 size: 14 residues. As DNA, the CDR3 is TGTGCCAGCAGCAGAGACAGCTCAAACACTGAAGCTTTCTTT. Translation gives CASSRDSSNTEAFF.